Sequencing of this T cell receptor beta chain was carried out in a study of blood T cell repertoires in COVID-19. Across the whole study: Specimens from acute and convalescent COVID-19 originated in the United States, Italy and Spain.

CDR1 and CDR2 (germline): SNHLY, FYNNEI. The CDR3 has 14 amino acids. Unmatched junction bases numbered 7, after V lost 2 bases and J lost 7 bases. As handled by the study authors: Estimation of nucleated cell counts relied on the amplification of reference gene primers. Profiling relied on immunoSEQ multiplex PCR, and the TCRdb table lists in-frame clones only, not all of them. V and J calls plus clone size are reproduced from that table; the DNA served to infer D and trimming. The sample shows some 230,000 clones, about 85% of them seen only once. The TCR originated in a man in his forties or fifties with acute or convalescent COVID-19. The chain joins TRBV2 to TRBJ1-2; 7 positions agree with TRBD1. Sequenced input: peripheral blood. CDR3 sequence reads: CASSERGGRGGYTF. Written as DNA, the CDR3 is TGTGCCAGCAGTGAACGAGGGGGCAGGGGTGGCTACACCTTC. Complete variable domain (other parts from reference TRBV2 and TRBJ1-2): EPEVTQTPSHQVTQMGQEVILRCVPISNHLYFYWYRQILGQKVEFLVSFYNNEISEKSEIFDDQFSVERPDGSNFTLKIRSTKLEDSAMYFCASSERGGRGGYTFGSGTRLTVV.